The clone carrying this TCR beta chain has only a few counts. The data were obtained in a study of spatial heterogeneity in lung cancer. Study as a whole: Sequence detection consistently recorded a greater number of beta-chain than alpha-chain sequences.

TCR cDNA molecules each carried a unique molecular identifier. TCRdb reprocessed the 5' RACE reads with MiXCR, giving one entry per CDR3 protein. This sample has around 45,000 distinct CDR3 sequences, with around 13% found just once. The germline CDR1 and CDR2 sequences are LNHNV and YYDKDF (reference sequence). V lost 3 bases, J lost 1 base, and 17 bases lay in between. CDR3 size: 17 residues. As to time point: sample taken at primary tumor resection. Unsorted whole RNA samples from tumor, nontumor lung or frozen PBMC were sequenced. The genes are TRBV15 and TRBJ2-3; D possibly corresponds to TRBD2 (6 bases). The clonotype comes from a male donor with early-stage non-small cell lung cancer. The material sequenced was PBMCs, taken at surgery. This CDR3 reads CATSRGRGRDRTDTQYF. The CDR3 coding sequence is TGTGCCACCAGCAGGGGAAGAGGGCGGGACCGCACAGATACGCAGTATTTT.